These 31 T cell receptor beta chains originate from one sample sequenced in a study of blood T cell repertoires in COVID-19. TCRdb's table, derived via immunoSEQ multiplex PCR, lists solely in-frame clones and lacks some. Seen here are about 180,000 clones, approximately 92% observed once, and the top ten hold under 3%. Sequencing was carried out using PBMCs or T cells enriched from blood (not recorded which). The receptor source for this set is a woman aged 40 to 55 with acute COVID-19.

V gene TRBV5-1 combines with J gene TRBJ1-1, with TRBD1 as a possible D gene (6 bases). CDR1 and CDR2 (germline): SGHRS, YFSETQ. The CDR3 loop spans 13 amino acids. V lost 4 bases to trimming and J lost 1 base, with 8 bases between them. The DNA of the CDR3 is TGCGCCAGCAGCCTGGACAGGAACACTGAAGCTTTCTTT. Translation: CASSLDRNTEAFF.

This chain uses TRBV30 with TRBJ2-5, with 8 bases lining up with TRBD2. The CDR3 covers 17 residues. CDR1 is GTSNPN, CDR2 SVGIG, per germline (reference sequence). Trimming cost V 4 bases and J 1 base; bases outside gene matches: 14. The CDR3 DNA is TGTGCCTGGACCCTCCCTCGTTTAGCGGGGATCCAAGAGACCCAGTACTTC. Protein sequence: CAWTLPRLAGIQETQYF.

The chain uses TRBV5-1 and TRBJ1-1; D may be TRBD1 (6 bases). Germline V lookup: CDR1 SGHRS, CDR2 YFSETQ. CDR3 length equals 13 residues. V lost 3 bases and J 4 bases, leaving 10 bases between the germline ends. The CDR3 DNA follows: TGCGCCAGCAGCTCAGGGGCGAGCACTGAAGCTTTCTTT. It encodes CASSSGASTEAFF.

V gene TRBV29-1 combines with J gene TRBJ2-5, with D hard to call. The V end was cut by 4 bases, the J end by 0 bases, with 9 bases between. The CDR3 covers 13 residues. Germline assignment: CDR1 SQVTM and CDR2 ANQGSEA. CDR3 sequence: CSVGTAYQETQYF. As DNA, the CDR3 is TGCAGCGTTGGCACAGCTTACCAAGAGACCCAGTACTTC.

The rearrangement uses TRBV19 and TRBJ1-2; D gene unclear. CDR3 size: 15 residues. V lost 7 bases, J lost 1 base, and 16 bases lay in between. Germline CDR1 reads LNHDA; CDR2 reads SQIVND (reference sequence). CDR3 DNA: TGTGCCAGTACCATGGGCCCTTCCCTTAACTATGGCTACACCTTC. This codes for CASTMGPSLNYGYTF.

The rearrangement uses TRBV29-1 and TRBJ1-3; D gene unclear. This CDR3 is 15 amino acids long. Trimming took 0 bases from V and 2 from J, leaving 11 bases between them. Germline V lookup: CDR1 SQVTM, CDR2 ANQGSEA. CDR3 bases: TGCAGCGTTGAAGACGAGGGTTGGGCTGGAAACACCATATATTTT. Residues: CSVEDEGWAGNTIYF.

This chain uses TRBV18 with TRBJ1-6, with TRBD1 matching over 9 bases. V was pared by 2 bases and J by 10 bases, with 6 bases of the junction left unmatched. The CDR3 consists of 15 residues. Germline assignment: CDR1 KGHSH and CDR2 LQKENI. Here the CDR3 reads CASSPSGQGSSPLHF. CDR3 coding DNA: TGTGCCAGCTCACCATCGGGACAGGGAAGCTCACCCCTCCACTTT.

The V call is TRBV15, the J call TRBJ1-1; the D is unclear. V lost 1 base and J 0 bases, leaving 9 bases between the germline ends. The CDR3 sequence is 15 residues long. Looked up from germline, CDR1 is LNHNV and CDR2 is YYDKDF (reference sequence). For the CDR3, the DNA is TGTGCCACCAGCAGAGGCCCGGGGTTGAACACTGAAGCTTTCTTT. It specifies CATSRGPGLNTEAFF.

The chain uses TRBV10-2 and TRBJ2-1, with D perhaps matching TRBD1 (6 bases). Germline CDR1 is WSHSY and CDR2 is SAAADI. The CDR3 consists of 14 residues. Trimming removed 3 bases from V and 8 bases from J, with 14 bases in between. The CDR3 DNA is TGCGCCAGCAGTGACCAGGGGCTGGAGGATGAGCAGTTCTTC. Protein product: CASSDQGLEDEQFF.

CDR3 in amino acids: CASSPRETDSPLHF. In DNA form, the CDR3 reads TGTGCCAGCTCACCAAGGGAGACCGATTCACCCCTCCACTTT. The chain combines TRBV18 with TRBJ1-6, with D unclear. Germline CDR1 is KGHSH and CDR2 is LQKENI. The CDR3 runs to 14 residues. The V end lost 2 bases, the J end lost 8 bases, and 10 bases lay between the germline ends.

The chain recombines TRBV6-5 with TRBJ2-1, with TRBD1 matching 7 bases. With 11 bases clipped from V and 2 bases from J, the junction kept 9 bases outside the gene matches. Germline CDR1 reads MNHEY; CDR2 reads SVGAGI. The CDR3 consists of 14 residues. The CDR3 region is CAGKQGNTYNEQFF. Here the CDR3 DNA reads TGTGCCGGGAAACAGGGGAACACCTACAATGAGCAGTTCTTC.

The V and J genes are TRBV9 and TRBJ2-2; 7 nucleotides match TRBD1. The CDR3 contains 15 residues. Germline assignment: CDR1 SGDLS and CDR2 YYNGEE. The V and J ends lost 2 bases and 0 bases, in that order; junction bases with no gene match: 1. This CDR3 is CASSVGTANTGELFF. The CDR3 DNA is TGTGCCAGCAGCGTTGGGACAGCGAACACCGGGGAGCTGTTTTTT.

This chain uses TRBV9 with TRBJ2-3, with D uncertain. CDR3 length: 16 residues. CDR1 and CDR2 from the germline V gene are SGDLS and YYNGEE. V was shortened by 0 bases and J by 0 bases, with 11 bases between the two germline ends. The CDR3, as DNA: TGTGCCAGCAGCGTAGGCGGCGGAGTCAGCACAGATACGCAGTATTTT. Its translation: CASSVGGGVSTDTQYF. Drawing the rest from reference TRBV9 and TRBJ2-3, the complete variable domain is DSGVTQTPKHLITATGQRVTLRCSPRSGDLSVYWYQQSLDQGLQFLIQYYNGEERAKGNILERFSAQQFPDLHSELNLSSLELGDSALYFCASSVGGGVSTDTQYFGPGTRLTVL.

This clone was detected only once. The V and J genes are TRBV20-1 and TRBJ2-7; TRBD2 matches 10 bases. This CDR3 comprises 18 residues. Trimming cost V 3 bases and J 2 bases; bases outside gene matches: 16. Germline V CDR1 and CDR2: DFQATT, SNEGSKA (reference sequence). The CDR3 DNA reads as TGCAGTGCTAGTTCGGTTCAACTAGCGGGATACTTCACCTACGAGCAGTACTTC. Translated: CSASSVQLAGYFTYEQYF.

The genes are TRBV28 and TRBJ1-1; D unclear. The CDR3 sequence is 13 residues long. Germline V gene lookup returns CDR1 MDHEN and CDR2 SYDVKM. V was cut by 10 bases and J by 0 bases, with 12 bases left in between. CDR3 in amino acids: CATVSHMNTEAFF. The CDR3 nucleotides read TGTGCCACCGTGTCGCACATGAACACTGAAGCTTTCTTT.

CDR3 protein: CAWSAGREAPYEQYF. CDR3 DNA sequence: TGTGCCTGGAGCGCCGGGCGGGAGGCCCCCTACGAGCAGTACTTC. The chain uses TRBV30 and TRBJ2-7; 8 bases align to TRBD2. V was pared by 3 bases and J by 2 bases, with 9 bases of the junction left unmatched. Germline loops: CDR1 GTSNPN, CDR2 SVGIG (reference sequence). The CDR3 sequence is 15 residues long. Complete variable domain (other parts from reference TRBV30 and TRBJ2-7): SQTIHQWPATLVQPVGSPLSLECTVEGTSNPNLYWYRQAAGRGLQLLFYSVGIGQISSEVPQNLSASRPQDRQFILSSKKLLLSDSGFYLCAWSAGREAPYEQYFGPGTRLTVT.

The V gene is TRBV9, the J gene TRBJ2-2; 11 bases map to TRBD2. The V segment lost 0 bases and the J segment 5 bases; nucleotides outside the gene matches: 3. Germline V gene data show CDR1 as SGDLS and CDR2 as YYNGEE. This CDR3 contains 16 residues. In DNA, the CDR3 is TGTGCCAGCAGCGTAGTAGCGGGGGGGCTTACCGGGGAGCTGTTTTTT. Translating it yields CASSVVAGGLTGELFF.

This clone was found a few times. The chain carries TRBV10-3 and TRBJ1-5; D unclear. Looked up from germline, CDR1 is ENHRY and CDR2 is SYGVKD. The CDR3 totals 13 residues. The V gene lost 2 bases and the J gene lost 4 bases, with 6 bases spanning the gap. DNA for the CDR3: TGTGCCATCAGTGAGCAGATTAATCAGCCCCAGCATTTT. Amino acid sequence: CAISEQINQPQHF.

This chain joins TRBV30 and TRBJ2-7; D is possibly TRBD2 (5 bases). This CDR3 contains 12 residues. V lost 1 base to trimming and J lost 6 bases, with 10 bases between them. The germline gives CDR1 GTSNPN, CDR2 SVGIG (reference sequence). This CDR3 reads CAWSGGSREQYF. The CDR3 nucleotides are TGTGCCTGGAGTGGCGGGTCCCGCGAGCAGTACTTC.

The chain is built from TRBV5-1 and TRBJ2-1; 12 bases are a match to TRBD2. CDR1 SGHRS and CDR2 YFSETQ come from the germline V gene. This CDR3 comprises 23 residues. V trimming: 0 bases; J trimming: 5 bases; junction bases outside the gene matches: 24. In DNA form, the CDR3 reads TGCGCCAGCAGCTTGGAGGCACAGCGGGTACTAGCGGGGGGTGAGGGACACAACAATGAGCAGTTCTTC. Encoded protein: CASSLEAQRVLAGGEGHNNEQFF.

In this sample, this clone turned up once. The rearrangement joins TRBV6-1 to TRBJ2-7, with a tentative D call TRBD1 (6 bases). The CDR3 spans 16 residues. V lost 3 bases to trimming and J lost 7 bases, with 22 bases between them. Germline V gene lookup returns CDR1 MNHNS and CDR2 SASEGT. CDR3 sequence (DNA): TGTGCCAGCAGTGAGAATAGAGGGACACCCAAAGTGGAGCAGTACTTC. Amino acids: CASSENRGTPKVEQYF.

The chain has TRBV7-2 and TRBJ2-5, with 9 bases fitting TRBD2. The CDR3 consists of 14 residues. The germline gives CDR1 SGHTA, CDR2 FQGNSA. Losses at the gene ends were 3 bases for V and 5 bases for J; bases not matched to a gene: 4. The DNA for the CDR3 is TGTGCCAGCAGCTTCGGACTAGCGTTGGAGACCCAGTACTTC. It codes for CASSFGLALETQYF.

V usage is TRBV11-3 and J usage is TRBJ2-1; 11 bases match TRBD2. The CDR3 length is 15 residues. The V gene's germline CDR1 is SGHNT and CDR2 YENEEA. V gave up 2 bases and J gave up 9 bases; unmatched junction bases: 6. The CDR3 spells CASSLSTSGTGEQFF. The CDR3 DNA reads as TGTGCCAGCAGCTTATCGACTAGCGGGACCGGTGAGCAGTTCTTC.

The V and J genes are TRBV5-1 and TRBJ1-1; 7 nucleotides match TRBD1. V lost 4 bases and J lost 0; bases outside the gene matches: 3. The germline V gene has CDR1 SGHRS and CDR2 YFSETQ. The CDR3 sequence is 14 residues long. The CDR3 is CASSPGTVNTEAFF. The CDR3, as DNA: TGCGCCAGCAGCCCGGGGACAGTGAACACTGAAGCTTTCTTT.

This clone was seen only a few times. The chain carries TRBV2 and TRBJ2-7; D is undetermined. CDR1 is SNHLY, CDR2 FYNNEI, per germline. Deletions cut 8 bases from V and 3 bases from J, with 14 bases between. This CDR3 comprises 13 residues. CDR3 DNA sequence: TGTGCCAGCTCCTTTGGTGAGGACTACGAGCAGTACTTC. Translated: CASSFGEDYEQYF.

The chain recombines TRBV4-1 with TRBJ1-2; no clear D gene. The CDR3 has 14 residues. Trimming pared 0 bases from V and 4 bases from J, leaving 9 bases between. Germline V CDR1 and CDR2: MGHRA, YSYEKL. As DNA, the CDR3 is TGCGCCAGCAGCCAAGAAGAGGCCGTCTATGGCTACACCTTC. Amino acid sequence: CASSQEEAVYGYTF.

J is TRBJ2-7 and V is TRBV27; TRBD1 agrees at 11 bases. V shed 5 bases, J shed 2 bases, and the junction held 5 bases outside the gene matches. CDR1 and CDR2 (germline): MNHEY, SMNVEV (reference sequence). The CDR3 extends over 15 amino acids. CDR3: CASSAGTGGTYEQYF. In DNA form, the CDR3 reads TGTGCCAGCAGTGCCGGGACAGGGGGAACCTACGAGCAGTACTTC.

The CDR3 region is CASSRTENTGELFF. CDR3 nucleotides: TGTGCCAGCAGCCGTACAGAAAACACCGGGGAGCTGTTTTTT. The genes are TRBV5-8 and TRBJ2-2; the D is unclear. This CDR3 has 14 amino acids. Germline V lookup: CDR1 SGHTS, CDR2 YDEGEE. Deletions cut 4 bases from V and 2 bases from J, with 9 bases between.

The chain is built from TRBV6-6 and TRBJ2-7; TRBD1 matches 10 bases. The J segment lost 5 bases and the V segment lost 0 bases, leaving 4 bases of the junction unmatched. CDR3 length: 15 amino acids. The germline gives CDR1 MNHNY, CDR2 SVGAGI (reference sequence). CDR3 loop: CASSYSQTGGHEQYF. The DNA for the CDR3 is TGTGCCAGCAGTTACTCGCAGACAGGGGGCCACGAGCAGTACTTC.

This chain joins TRBV28 and TRBJ2-1; 12 nucleotides agree with TRBD1. Looked up from germline, CDR1 is MDHEN and CDR2 is SYDVKM. The trim removed 6 bases at V and 5 bases at J, leaving 2 bases unmatched. This CDR3 region has 14 residues. The CDR3 coding sequence is TGTGCCAGCAGGGGACAGGGGGCCAACAATGAGCAGTTCTTC. Its translation: CASRGQGANNEQFF.

CDR3 protein: CASGLSPLPAGARETQYF. The CDR3 coding sequence is TGTGCTAGTGGTCTTTCCCCCCTACCGGCGGGGGCGAGGGAGACCCAGTACTTC. This chain links TRBV12-5 with TRBJ2-5; D is perhaps TRBD2 (7 bases). V was clipped by 5 bases and J by 5 bases, with 27 bases between them. The germline V gene encodes CDR1 LGHNT and CDR2 FRNRAP. The CDR3 has 18 residues.